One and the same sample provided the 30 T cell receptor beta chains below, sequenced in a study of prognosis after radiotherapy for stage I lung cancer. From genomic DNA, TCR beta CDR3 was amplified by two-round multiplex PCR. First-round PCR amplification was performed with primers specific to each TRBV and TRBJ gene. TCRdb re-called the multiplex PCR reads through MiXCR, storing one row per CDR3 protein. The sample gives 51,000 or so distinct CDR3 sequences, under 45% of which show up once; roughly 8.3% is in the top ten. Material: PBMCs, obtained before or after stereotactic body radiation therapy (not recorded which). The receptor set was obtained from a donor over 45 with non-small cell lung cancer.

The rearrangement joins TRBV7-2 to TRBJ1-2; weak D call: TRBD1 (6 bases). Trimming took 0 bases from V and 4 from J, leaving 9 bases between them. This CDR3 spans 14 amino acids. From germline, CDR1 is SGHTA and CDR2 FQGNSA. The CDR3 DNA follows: TGTGCCAGCAGCTTAGCGGGGGGGGCCTATGGCTACACCTTC. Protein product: CASSLAGGAYGYTF.

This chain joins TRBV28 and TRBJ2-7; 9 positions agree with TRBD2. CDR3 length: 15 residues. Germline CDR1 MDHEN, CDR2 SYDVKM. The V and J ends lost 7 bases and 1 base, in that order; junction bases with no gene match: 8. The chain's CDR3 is CASIFVSGRSYEQYF. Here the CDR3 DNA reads TGTGCCAGCATTTTTGTGAGCGGGAGGTCCTACGAGCAGTACTTC.

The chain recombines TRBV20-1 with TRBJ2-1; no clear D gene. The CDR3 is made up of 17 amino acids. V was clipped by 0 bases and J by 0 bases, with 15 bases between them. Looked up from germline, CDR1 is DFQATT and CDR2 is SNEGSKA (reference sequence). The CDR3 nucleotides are TGCAGTGCTAGAGATTGGAACTGGAGCCTCTCCTACAATGAGCAGTTCTTC. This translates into CSARDWNWSLSYNEQFF.

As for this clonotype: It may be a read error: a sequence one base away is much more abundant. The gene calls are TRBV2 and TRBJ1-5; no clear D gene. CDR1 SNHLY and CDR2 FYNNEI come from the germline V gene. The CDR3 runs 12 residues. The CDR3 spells CAISESNQPQHF. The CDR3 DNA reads TGTGCCATCAGTGAGAGTAATCAGCCCCAGCATTTT.

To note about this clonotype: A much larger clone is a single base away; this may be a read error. The DNA of the CDR3 is TGTGCCATCAGAGGGGTCACGGAGAATCAGCCCCAGCATTTT. The encoded protein is CAIRGVTENQPQHF. The genes are TRBV10-3 and TRBJ1-5; possible D gene TRBD1, 5 bases. V was cut by 6 bases and J by 4 bases, with 13 bases left in between. This CDR3 has 14 residues. CDR1 and CDR2 (germline): ENHRY, SYGVKD.

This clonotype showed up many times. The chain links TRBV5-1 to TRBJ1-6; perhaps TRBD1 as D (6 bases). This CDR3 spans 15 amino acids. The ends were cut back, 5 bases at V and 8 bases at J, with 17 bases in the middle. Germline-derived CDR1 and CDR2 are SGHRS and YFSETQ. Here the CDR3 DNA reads TGCGCCAGCAGGCCGGCTGACAGGTTCTATTCACCCCTCCACTTT. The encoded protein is CASRPADRFYSPLHF. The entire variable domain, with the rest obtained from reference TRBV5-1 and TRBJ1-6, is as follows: KAGVTQTPRYLIKTRGQQVTLSCSPISGHRSVSWYQQTPGQGLQFLFEYFSETQRNKGNFPGRFSGRQFSNSRSEMNVSTLELGDSALYLCASRPADRFYSPLHFGNGTRLTVT.

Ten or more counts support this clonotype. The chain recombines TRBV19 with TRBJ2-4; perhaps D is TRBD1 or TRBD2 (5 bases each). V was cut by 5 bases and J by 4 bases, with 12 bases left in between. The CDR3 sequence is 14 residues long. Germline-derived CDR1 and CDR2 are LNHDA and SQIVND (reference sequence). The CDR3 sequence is CASSPRDGKNIQYF. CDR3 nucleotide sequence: TGTGCCAGTAGTCCGAGGGACGGAAAAAACATTCAGTACTTC.

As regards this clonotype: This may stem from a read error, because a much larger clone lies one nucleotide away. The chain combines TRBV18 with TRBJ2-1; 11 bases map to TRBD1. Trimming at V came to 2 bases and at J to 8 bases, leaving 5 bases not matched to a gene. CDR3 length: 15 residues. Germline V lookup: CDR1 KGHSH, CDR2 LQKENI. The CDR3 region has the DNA TGTGCCAGCTCACCAAGGACAGGGGGCTCGCATGAGCAGTTCTTC. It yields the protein CASSPRTGGSHEQFF.

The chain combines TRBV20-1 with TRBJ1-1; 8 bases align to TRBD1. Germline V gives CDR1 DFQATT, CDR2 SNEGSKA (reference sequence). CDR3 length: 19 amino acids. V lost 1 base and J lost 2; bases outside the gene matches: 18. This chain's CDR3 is CSARGVGQGTGGGNTEAFF. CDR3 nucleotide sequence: TGCAGTGCTAGAGGAGTTGGACAGGGAACAGGAGGTGGTAACACTGAAGCTTTCTTT.

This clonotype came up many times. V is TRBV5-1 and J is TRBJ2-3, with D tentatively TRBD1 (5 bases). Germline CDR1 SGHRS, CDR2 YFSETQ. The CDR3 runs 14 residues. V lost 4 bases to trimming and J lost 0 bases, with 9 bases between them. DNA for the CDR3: TGCGCCAGCAGCGCCACAGGAAGCACAGATACGCAGTATTTT. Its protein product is CASSATGSTDTQYF. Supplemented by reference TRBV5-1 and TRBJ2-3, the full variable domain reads KAGVTQTPRYLIKTRGQQVTLSCSPISGHRSVSWYQQTPGQGLQFLFEYFSETQRNKGNFPGRFSGRQFSNSRSEMNVSTLELGDSALYLCASSATGSTDTQYFGPGTRLTVL.

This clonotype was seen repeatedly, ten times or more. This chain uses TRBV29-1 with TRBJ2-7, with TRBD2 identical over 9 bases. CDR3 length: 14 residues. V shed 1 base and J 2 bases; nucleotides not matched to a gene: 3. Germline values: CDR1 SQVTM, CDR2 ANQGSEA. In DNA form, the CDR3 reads TGCAGCGTTGAAGCACAGCGGGGGGCCTACGAGCAGTACTTC. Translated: CSVEAQRGAYEQYF.

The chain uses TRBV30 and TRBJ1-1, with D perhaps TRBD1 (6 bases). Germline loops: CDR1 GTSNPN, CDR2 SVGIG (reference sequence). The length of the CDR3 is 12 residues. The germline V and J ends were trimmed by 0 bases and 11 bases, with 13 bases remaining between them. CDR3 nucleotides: TGTGCCTGGAGTGTACCAACTGGGGGCGCTTTCTTT. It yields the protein CAWSVPTGGAFF.

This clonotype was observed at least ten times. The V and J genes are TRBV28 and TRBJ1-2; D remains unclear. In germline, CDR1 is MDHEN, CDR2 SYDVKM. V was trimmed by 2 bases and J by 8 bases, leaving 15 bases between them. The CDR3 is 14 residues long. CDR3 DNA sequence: TGTGCCAGCAGTTTAGGGGATTTAATTGGGGGCTACACCTTC. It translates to CASSLGDLIGGYTF.

CDR3: CASTGLGGPRLRGYTF. CDR3 in DNA: TGTGCCAGCACAGGCCTTGGAGGGCCTAGACTTCGTGGCTACACCTTC. The chain is built from TRBV7-9 and TRBJ1-2; D is undetermined. The length of the CDR3 is 16 residues. Germline V gives CDR1 SEHNR, CDR2 FQNEAQ (reference sequence). V lost 7 bases and J 7 bases, leaving 25 bases between the germline ends.

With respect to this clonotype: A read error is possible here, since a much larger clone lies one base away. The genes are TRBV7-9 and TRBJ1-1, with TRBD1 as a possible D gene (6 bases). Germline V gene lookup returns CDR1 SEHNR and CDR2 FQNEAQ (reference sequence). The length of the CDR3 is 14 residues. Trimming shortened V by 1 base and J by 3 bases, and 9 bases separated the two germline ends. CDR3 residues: CASSLGTVYTEAFF. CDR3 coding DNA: TGTGCCAGCAGCTTAGGGACAGTCTACACTGAAGCTTTCTTT.

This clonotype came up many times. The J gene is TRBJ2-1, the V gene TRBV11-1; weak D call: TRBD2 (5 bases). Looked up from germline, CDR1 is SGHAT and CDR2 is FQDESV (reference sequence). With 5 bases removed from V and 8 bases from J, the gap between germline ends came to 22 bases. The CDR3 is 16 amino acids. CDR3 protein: CASSARGFGIGDEQFF. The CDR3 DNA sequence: TGTGCCAGCAGCGCGAGAGGCTTCGGGATCGGGGATGAGCAGTTCTTC. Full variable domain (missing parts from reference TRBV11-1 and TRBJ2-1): EAEVAQSPRYKITEKSQAVAFWCDPISGHATLYWYRQILGQGPELLVQFQDESVVDDSQLPKDRFSAERLKGVDSTLKIQPAELGDSAMYLCASSARGFGIGDEQFFGPGTRLTVL.

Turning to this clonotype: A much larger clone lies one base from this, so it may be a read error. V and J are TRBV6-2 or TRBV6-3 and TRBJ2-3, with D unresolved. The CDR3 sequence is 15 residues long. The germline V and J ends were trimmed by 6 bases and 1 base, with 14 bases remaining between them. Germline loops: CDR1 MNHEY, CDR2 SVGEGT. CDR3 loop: CASSQSGYGTDTQYF. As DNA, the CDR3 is TGTGCCAGCAGCCAGTCGGGCTACGGCACAGATACGCAGTATTTT.

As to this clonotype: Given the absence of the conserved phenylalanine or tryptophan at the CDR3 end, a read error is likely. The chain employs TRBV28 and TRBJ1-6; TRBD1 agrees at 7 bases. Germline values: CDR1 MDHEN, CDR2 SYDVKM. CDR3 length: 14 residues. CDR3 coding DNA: TGTGCCAGCAGGGAGGGACAGTATAATTCACCACTCCACCTT. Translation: CASREGQYNSPLHL.

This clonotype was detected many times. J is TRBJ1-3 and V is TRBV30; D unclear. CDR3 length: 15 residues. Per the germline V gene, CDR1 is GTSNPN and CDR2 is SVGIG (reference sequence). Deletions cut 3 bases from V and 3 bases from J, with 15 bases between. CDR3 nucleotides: TGTGCCTGGAGGGCCAGGACTCCCTTTGGAAACACCATATATTTT. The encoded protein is CAWRARTPFGNTIYF.

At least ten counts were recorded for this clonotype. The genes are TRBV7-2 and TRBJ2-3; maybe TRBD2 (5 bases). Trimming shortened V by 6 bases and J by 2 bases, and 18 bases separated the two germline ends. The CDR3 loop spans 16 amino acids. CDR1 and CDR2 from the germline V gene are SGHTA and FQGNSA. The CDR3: CASRRSGSTDTDTQYF. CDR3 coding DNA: TGTGCCAGCAGAAGGTCGGGATCCACGGACACAGATACGCAGTATTTT. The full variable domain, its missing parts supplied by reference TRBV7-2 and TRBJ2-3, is GAGVSQSPSNKVTEKGKDVELRCDPISGHTALYWYRQSLGQGLEFLIYFQGNSAPDKSGLPSDRFSAERTGGSVSTLTIQRTQQEDSAVYLCASRRSGSTDTDTQYFGPGTRLTVL.

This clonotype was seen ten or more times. CDR3 nucleotide sequence: TGTGCCAGCAGCCTGGCGGGTTCTATCACCGGGGAGCTGTTTTTT. Amino acid sequence: CASSLAGSITGELFF. The chain has TRBV7-9 and TRBJ2-2; tentative D call: TRBD2 (5 bases). CDR1 SEHNR and CDR2 FQNEAQ come from the germline V gene (reference sequence). This CDR3 is 15 amino acids long. The V and J ends lost 5 bases and 4 bases respectively, with 14 bases between them.

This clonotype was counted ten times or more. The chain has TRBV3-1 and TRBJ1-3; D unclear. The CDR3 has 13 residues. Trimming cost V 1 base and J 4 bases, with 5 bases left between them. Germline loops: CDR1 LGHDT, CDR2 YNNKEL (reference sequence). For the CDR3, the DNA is TGTGCCAGCAGCCAAGGTGAAGGAAACACCATATATTTT. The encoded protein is CASSQGEGNTIYF.

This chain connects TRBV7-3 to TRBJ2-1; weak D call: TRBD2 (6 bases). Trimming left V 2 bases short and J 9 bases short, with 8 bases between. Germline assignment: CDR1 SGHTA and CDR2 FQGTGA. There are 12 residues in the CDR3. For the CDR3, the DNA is TGTGCCAGCAGCTTATATAGCGGTGAGCAGTTCTTC. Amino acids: CASSLYSGEQFF.

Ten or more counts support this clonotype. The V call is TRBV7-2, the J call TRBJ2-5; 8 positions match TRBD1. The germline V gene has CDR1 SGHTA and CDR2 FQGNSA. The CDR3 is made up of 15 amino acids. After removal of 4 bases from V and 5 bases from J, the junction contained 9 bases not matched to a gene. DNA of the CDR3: TGTGCCAGCAGCTCCGACAGGGGAAGGGTGGAGACCCAGTACTTC. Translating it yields CASSSDRGRVETQYF. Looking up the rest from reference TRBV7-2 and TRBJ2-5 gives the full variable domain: GAGVSQSPSNKVTEKGKDVELRCDPISGHTALYWYRQSLGQGLEFLIYFQGNSAPDKSGLPSDRFSAERTGGSVSTLTIQRTQQEDSAVYLCASSSDRGRVETQYFGPGTRLLVL.

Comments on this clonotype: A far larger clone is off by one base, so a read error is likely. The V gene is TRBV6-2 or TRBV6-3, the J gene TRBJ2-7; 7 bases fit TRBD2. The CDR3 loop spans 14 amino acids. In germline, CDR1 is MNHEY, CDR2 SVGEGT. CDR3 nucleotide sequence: TGTGCCATCAATGTGGGCGGGAGTTCCTTCGAGCAGTACTTC. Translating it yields CAINVGGSSFEQYF.

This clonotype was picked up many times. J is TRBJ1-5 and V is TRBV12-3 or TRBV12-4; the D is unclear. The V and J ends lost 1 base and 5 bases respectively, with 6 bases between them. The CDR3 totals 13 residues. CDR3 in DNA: TGTGCCAGCAGTTTAGACAGAGATCAGCCCCAGCATTTT. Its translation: CASSLDRDQPQHF.

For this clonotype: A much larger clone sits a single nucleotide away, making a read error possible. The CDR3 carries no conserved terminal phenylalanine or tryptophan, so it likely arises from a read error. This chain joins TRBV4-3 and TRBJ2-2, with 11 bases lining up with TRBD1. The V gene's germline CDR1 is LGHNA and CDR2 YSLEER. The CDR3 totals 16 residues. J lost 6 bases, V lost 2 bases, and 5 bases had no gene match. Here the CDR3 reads CASSQNLGQGAGELFL. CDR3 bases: TGCGCCAGCAGCCAAAACCTGGGACAGGGGGCCGGGGAGCTGTTTCTT.

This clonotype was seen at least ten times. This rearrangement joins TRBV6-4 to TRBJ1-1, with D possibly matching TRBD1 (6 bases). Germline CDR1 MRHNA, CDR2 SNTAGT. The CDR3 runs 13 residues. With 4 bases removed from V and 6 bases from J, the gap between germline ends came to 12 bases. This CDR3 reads CASSGGQGSEAFF. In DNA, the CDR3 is TGTGCCAGCAGTGGGGGGCAGGGGTCTGAAGCTTTCTTT.

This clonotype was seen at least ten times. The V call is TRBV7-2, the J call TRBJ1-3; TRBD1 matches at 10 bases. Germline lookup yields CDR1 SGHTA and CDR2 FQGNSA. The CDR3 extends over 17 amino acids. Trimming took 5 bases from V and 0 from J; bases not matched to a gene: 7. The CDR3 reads CASSPRQGADSGNTIYF. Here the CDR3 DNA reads TGTGCCAGCAGCCCGCGACAGGGGGCCGACTCTGGAAACACCATATATTTT.

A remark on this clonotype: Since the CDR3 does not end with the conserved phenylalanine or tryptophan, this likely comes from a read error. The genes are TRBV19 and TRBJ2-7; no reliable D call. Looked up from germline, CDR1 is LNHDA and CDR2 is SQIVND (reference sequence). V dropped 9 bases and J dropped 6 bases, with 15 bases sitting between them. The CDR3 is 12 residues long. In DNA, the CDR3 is TGTGCCAGCGTCTGGGTAGCCCGCGAGCAGTACCTC. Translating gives CASVWVAREQYL.